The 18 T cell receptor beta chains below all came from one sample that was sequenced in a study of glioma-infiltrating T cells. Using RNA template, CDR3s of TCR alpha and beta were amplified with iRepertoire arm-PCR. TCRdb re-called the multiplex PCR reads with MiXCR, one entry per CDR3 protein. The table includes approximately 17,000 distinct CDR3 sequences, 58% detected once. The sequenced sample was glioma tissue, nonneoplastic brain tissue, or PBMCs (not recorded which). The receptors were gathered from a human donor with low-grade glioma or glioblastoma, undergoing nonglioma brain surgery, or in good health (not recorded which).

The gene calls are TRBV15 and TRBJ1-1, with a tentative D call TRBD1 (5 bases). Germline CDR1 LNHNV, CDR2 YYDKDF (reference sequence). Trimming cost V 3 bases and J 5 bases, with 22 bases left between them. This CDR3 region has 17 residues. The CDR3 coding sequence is TGTGCCACCAGCAGGGAGGGGTTTGCACTTTCGGGGACTGAAGCTTTCTTT. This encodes CATSREGFALSGTEAFF.

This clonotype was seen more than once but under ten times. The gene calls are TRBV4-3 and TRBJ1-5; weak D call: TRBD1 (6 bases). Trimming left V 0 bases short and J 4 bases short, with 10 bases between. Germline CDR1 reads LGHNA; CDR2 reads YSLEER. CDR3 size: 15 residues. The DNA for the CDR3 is TGCGCCAGCAGCCAAGATCTAACAGGGAATCAGCCCCAGCATTTT. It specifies CASSQDLTGNQPQHF.

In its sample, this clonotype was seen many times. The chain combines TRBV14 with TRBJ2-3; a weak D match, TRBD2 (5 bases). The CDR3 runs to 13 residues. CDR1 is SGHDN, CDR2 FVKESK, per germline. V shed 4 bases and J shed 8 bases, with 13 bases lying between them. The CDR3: CASSPSGSGTQYF. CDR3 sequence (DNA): TGTGCCAGCAGCCCTTCGGGGAGTGGTACGCAGTATTTT. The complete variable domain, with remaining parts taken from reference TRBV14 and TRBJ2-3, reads EAGVTQFPSHSVIEKGQTVTLRCDPISGHDNLYWYRRVMGKEIKFLLHFVKESKQDESGMPNNRFLAERTGGTYSTLKVQPAELEDSGVYFCASSPSGSGTQYFGPGTRLTVL.

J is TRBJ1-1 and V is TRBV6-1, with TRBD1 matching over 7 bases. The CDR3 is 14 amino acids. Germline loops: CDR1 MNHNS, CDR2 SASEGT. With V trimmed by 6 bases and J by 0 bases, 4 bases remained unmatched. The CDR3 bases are TGTGCCAGCAGACAGACAGGGATGAACACTGAAGCTTTCTTT. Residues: CASRQTGMNTEAFF.

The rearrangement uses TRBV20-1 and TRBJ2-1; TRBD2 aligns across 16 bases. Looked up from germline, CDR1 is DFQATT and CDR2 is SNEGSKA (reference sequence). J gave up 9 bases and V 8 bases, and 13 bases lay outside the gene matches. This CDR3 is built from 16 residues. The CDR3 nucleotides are TGCAGTACCTCCGGGACTAGCGGGAGGGGGCCAGGTGAGCAGTTCTTC. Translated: CSTSGTSGRGPGEQFF.

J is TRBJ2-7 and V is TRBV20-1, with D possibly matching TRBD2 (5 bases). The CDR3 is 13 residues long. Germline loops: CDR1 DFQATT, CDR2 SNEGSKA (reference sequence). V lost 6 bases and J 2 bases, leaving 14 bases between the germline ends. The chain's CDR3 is CSAKASLTYEQYF. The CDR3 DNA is TGCAGTGCAAAGGCTAGCCTTACCTACGAGCAGTACTTC.

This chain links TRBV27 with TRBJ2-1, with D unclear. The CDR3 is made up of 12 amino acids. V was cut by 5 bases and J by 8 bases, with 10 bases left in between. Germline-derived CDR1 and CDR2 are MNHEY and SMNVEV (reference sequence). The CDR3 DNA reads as TGTGCCAGCAGTCCCTTAGCCGATGAGCAGTTCTTC. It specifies CASSPLADEQFF.

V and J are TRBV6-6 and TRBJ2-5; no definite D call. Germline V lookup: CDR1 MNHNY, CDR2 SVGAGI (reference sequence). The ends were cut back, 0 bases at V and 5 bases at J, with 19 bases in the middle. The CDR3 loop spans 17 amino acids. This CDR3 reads CASSYSFGDSYWETQYF. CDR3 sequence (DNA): TGTGCCAGCAGTTACTCGTTTGGAGATTCCTACTGGGAGACCCAGTACTTC.

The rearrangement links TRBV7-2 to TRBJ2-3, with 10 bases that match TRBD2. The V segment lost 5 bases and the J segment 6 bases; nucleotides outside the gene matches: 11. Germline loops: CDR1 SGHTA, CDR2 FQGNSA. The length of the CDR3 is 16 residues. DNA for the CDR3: TGTGCCAGCAGCCGGGGGGGACTAGCGCAGGAGGATACGCAGTATTTT. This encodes CASSRGGLAQEDTQYF.

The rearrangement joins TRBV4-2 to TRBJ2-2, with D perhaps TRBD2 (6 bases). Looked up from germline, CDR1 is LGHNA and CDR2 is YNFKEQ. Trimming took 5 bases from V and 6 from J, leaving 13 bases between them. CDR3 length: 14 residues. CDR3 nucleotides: TGTGCCAGCAGCGCCTGGGAGGAGGCCGGGGAGCTGTTTTTT. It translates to CASSAWEEAGELFF.

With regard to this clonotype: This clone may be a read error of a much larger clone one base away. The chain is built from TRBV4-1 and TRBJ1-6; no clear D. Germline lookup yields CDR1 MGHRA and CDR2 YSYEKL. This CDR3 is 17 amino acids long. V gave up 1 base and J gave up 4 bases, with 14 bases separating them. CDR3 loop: CASSQVPHMGYNSPLHF. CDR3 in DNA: TGCGCCAGCAGCCAAGTTCCTCACATGGGGTATAATTCACCCCTCCACTTT.

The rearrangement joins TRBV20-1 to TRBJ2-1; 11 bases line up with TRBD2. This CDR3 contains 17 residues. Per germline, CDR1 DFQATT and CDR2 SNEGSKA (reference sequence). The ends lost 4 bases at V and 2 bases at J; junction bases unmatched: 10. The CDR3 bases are TGCAGTGCTATATTTAGCGGGGGGGCGGGGACCTACAATGAGCAGTTCTTC. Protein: CSAIFSGGAGTYNEQFF.

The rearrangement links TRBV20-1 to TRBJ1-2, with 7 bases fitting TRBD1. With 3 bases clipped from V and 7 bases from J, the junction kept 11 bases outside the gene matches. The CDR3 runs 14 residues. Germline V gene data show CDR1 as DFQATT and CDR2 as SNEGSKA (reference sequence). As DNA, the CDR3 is TGCAGTGCTAGGGACGGCAGGGGGTACTCTGGCTACACCTTC. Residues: CSARDGRGYSGYTF.

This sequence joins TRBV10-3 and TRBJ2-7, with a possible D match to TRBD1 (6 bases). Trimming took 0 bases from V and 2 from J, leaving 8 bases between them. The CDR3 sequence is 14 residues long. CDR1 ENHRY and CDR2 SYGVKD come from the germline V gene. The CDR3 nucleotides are TGTGCCATCAGTGAGTCCAACAGGGCCTACGAGCAGTACTTC. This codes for CAISESNRAYEQYF.

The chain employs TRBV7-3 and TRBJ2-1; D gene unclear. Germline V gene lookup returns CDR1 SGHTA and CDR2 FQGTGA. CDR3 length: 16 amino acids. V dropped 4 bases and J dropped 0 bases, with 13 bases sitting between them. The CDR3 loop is CASSSNAFSSYNEQFF. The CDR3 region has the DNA TGTGCCAGCAGCTCTAACGCTTTCAGCTCCTACAATGAGCAGTTCTTC.

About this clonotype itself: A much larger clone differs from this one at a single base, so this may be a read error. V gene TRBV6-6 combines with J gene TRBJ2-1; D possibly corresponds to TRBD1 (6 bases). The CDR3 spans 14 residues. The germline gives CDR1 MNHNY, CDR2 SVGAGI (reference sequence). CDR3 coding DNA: TGCGCCAGCAGTACAGGGAACTCCTACAATGAGCAGCTCTTC. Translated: CASSTGNSYNEQLF.

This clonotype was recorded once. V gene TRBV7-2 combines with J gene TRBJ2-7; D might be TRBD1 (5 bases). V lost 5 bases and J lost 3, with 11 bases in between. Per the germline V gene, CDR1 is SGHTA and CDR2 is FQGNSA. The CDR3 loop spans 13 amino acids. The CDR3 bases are TGTGCCAGCAGCCGGACAAGAGACTACGAGCAGTACTTC. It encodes CASSRTRDYEQYF.

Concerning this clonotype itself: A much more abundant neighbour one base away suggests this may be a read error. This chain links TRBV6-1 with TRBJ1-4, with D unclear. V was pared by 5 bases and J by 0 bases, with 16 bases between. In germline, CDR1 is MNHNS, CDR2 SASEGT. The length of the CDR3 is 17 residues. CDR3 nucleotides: TGTGCCAGCAGTTTGGAAGGAGGCTATGCAACTAATGAAAAACTGTTTTTT. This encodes CASSLEGGYATNEKLFF.